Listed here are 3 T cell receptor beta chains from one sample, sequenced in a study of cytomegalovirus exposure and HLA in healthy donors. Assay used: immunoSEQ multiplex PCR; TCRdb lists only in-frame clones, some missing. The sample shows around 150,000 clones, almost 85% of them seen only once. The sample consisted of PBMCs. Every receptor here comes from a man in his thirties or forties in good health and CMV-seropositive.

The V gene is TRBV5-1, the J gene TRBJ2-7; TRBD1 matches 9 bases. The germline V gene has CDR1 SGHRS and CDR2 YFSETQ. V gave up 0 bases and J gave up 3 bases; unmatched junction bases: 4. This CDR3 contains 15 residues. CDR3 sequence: CASSLVSGQGYEQYF. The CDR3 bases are TGCGCCAGCAGCTTGGTATCGGGACAGGGCTACGAGCAGTACTTC.

This chain's CDR3 is CATSRDTGGLEQYF. In nucleotides, the CDR3 is TGTGCCACCAGCAGAGATACGGGAGGGCTCGAGCAGTACTTC. The V gene is TRBV15, the J gene TRBJ2-7; the match to TRBD2 covers 8 bases. The CDR3 sequence is 14 residues long. Germline V gene sequence: CDR1 LNHNV, CDR2 YYDKDF (reference sequence). With V trimmed by 0 bases and J by 6 bases, 4 bases remained unmatched.

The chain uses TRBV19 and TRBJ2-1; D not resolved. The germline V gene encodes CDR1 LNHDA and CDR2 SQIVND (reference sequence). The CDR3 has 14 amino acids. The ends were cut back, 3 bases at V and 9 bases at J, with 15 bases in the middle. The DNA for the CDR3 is TGTGCCAGTAGTATTATGAGTAGTGGTGGTGAGCAGTTCTTC. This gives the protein CASSIMSSGGEQFF. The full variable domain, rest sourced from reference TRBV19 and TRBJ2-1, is DGGITQSPKYLFRKEGQNVTLSCEQNLNHDAMYWYRQDPGQGLRLIYYSQIVNDFQKGDIAEGYSVSREKKESFPLTVTSAQKNPTAFYLCASSIMSSGGEQFFGPGTRLTVL.